A single sample is the source of the 15 T cell receptor beta chains below, sequenced in a study of blood T cell repertoires in COVID-19. Method: immunoSEQ multiplex PCR; TCRdb's copy keeps in-frame clones and lacks some. The sample yields about 110,000 clones, about three quarters seen once. Source material: peripheral blood. Every receptor here comes from a man older than 75 with COVID-19, enrolled during active disease.

The chain has TRBV18 and TRBJ2-5, with no clear D. Trimming stripped 2 bases from V and 0 bases from J, with 7 bases between. The CDR3 runs 14 residues. Germline V gives CDR1 KGHSH, CDR2 LQKENI. The CDR3 DNA follows: TGTGCCAGCTCACCAAACTTCGACCAAGAGACCCAGTACTTC. Translation gives CASSPNFDQETQYF.

This chain joins TRBV5-4 and TRBJ2-7, with TRBD2 matching over 7 bases. V trimming: 4 bases; J trimming: 0 bases; junction bases outside the gene matches: 7. The CDR3 length is 15 residues. Germline lookup yields CDR1 SGHNT and CDR2 YYREEE (reference sequence). The CDR3 region has the DNA TGTGCCAGCAGCCTCCCGGGGGGTAGCTCCTACGAGCAGTACTTC. As protein: CASSLPGGSSYEQYF.

In this sample, this clone turned up a few times. The gene calls are TRBV3-1 (or the pseudogene TRBV3-2) and TRBJ2-2; 10 positions agree with TRBD2. The CDR3 covers 18 residues. The J segment lost 1 base and the V segment lost 4 bases, leaving 9 bases of the junction unmatched. Germline assignment: CDR1 LGHDT and CDR2 YNNKEL (reference sequence). The CDR3 DNA reads as TGTGCCAGCAGCCCGCCACCCGGGACTAGCGAGAACACCGGGGAGCTGTTTTTT. Its protein product is CASSPPPGTSENTGELFF.

In its sample, this clone was seen once. The rearrangement joins TRBV6-5 to TRBJ2-1; no clear D gene. Germline values: CDR1 MNHEY, CDR2 SVGAGI. The CDR3 has 13 residues. The V end was cut by 4 bases, the J end by 2 bases, with 6 bases between. Here the CDR3 reads CASSLGPYNEQFF. CDR3 bases: TGTGCCAGCAGTTTGGGCCCCTACAATGAGCAGTTCTTC.

V and J are TRBV2 and TRBJ1-4, with a tentative D call TRBD1 (6 bases). Looked up from germline, CDR1 is SNHLY and CDR2 is FYNNEI. V was pared by 8 bases and J by 8 bases, with 12 bases between. This CDR3 comprises 12 residues. The CDR3 loop is CASDRSGEKLFF. The CDR3 DNA reads as TGTGCCAGCGACAGGTCGGGGGAAAAACTGTTTTTT.

The chain has TRBV7-3 and TRBJ1-5, with 10 bases that match TRBD1. In germline, CDR1 is SGHTA, CDR2 FQGTGA. CDR3 length: 14 amino acids. Unmatched junction bases numbered 4, after V lost 5 bases and J lost 6 bases. The CDR3 DNA reads TGTGCCAGCAGCGAGACAGGGGGCGGTCAGCCCCAGCATTTT. Protein product: CASSETGGGQPQHF.

This clone has only a few counts. This chain connects TRBV11-2 to TRBJ2-7; D is unresolved. The CDR3 extends over 11 amino acids. V gave up 7 bases and J gave up 7 bases, with 11 bases separating them. Per the germline V gene, CDR1 is SGHAT and CDR2 is FQNNGV. The CDR3 is CASNSRGEQYF. The CDR3 DNA is TGTGCCAGCAACTCTAGAGGTGAGCAGTACTTC.

The rearrangement joins TRBV28 to TRBJ2-1; 8 positions match TRBD2. The CDR3 covers 15 residues. Germline assignment: CDR1 MDHEN and CDR2 SYDVKM. Trimming took 1 base from V and 7 from J; bases not matched to a gene: 6. The CDR3 bases are TGTGCCAGCAGTTTATCGGCGGGAGGTAGGAATGAGCAGTTCTTC. It specifies CASSLSAGGRNEQFF. The variable domain in full, completed from reference TRBV28 and TRBJ2-1, reads DVKVTQSSRYLVKRTGEKVFLECVQDMDHENMFWYRQDPGLGLRLIYFSYDVKMKEKGDIPEGYSVSREKKERFSLILESASTNQTSMYLCASSLSAGGRNEQFFGPGTRLTVL.

The gene calls are TRBV15 and TRBJ1-5; D possibly corresponds to TRBD1 (6 bases). The CDR3 contains 14 residues. CDR1 and CDR2 from the germline V gene are LNHNV and YYDKDF (reference sequence). The germline V and J ends were trimmed by 4 bases and 0 bases, with 7 bases remaining between them. The CDR3 DNA reads as TGTGCCACCAGCACAGGGGTTAGCAATCAGCCCCAGCATTTT. This sequence encodes CATSTGVSNQPQHF.

The chain joins TRBV18 to TRBJ2-3; perhaps TRBD2 as D (6 bases). Trimming removed 4 bases from V and 2 bases from J, with 7 bases in between. The germline V gene encodes CDR1 KGHSH and CDR2 LQKENI. This CDR3 has 13 amino acids. Written as DNA, the CDR3 is TGTGCCAGCTCACGGGGGGTCACAGATACGCAGTATTTT. Translating gives CASSRGVTDTQYF.

The chain has TRBV27 and TRBJ1-2; the D gene is possibly TRBD1 (6 bases). The CDR3 is 14 residues long. Germline V gene lookup returns CDR1 MNHEY and CDR2 SMNVEV (reference sequence). Trimming shortened V by 1 base and J by 2 bases, and 8 bases separated the two germline ends. CDR3 in DNA: TGTGCCAGCAGTTTATTCGGACAGAACTATGGCTACACCTTC. Translated, it gives CASSLFGQNYGYTF.

This clone has only a few counts. Here the CDR3 DNA reads TGTGCCAGCAACCGACAGGGGGAGACCAAAAACATTCAGTACTTC. Protein: CASNRQGETKNIQYF. The chain links TRBV7-9 to TRBJ2-4; the match to TRBD1 covers 9 bases. J was trimmed by 2 bases and V by 7 bases; bases with no gene match: 6. The CDR3 is made up of 15 amino acids. CDR1 and CDR2 (germline): SEHNR, FQNEAQ (reference sequence).

In its sample, this clone was seen a few times. V usage is TRBV10-2 and J usage is TRBJ2-3; TRBD2 matches at 7 bases. The CDR3 runs to 13 residues. The V gene end was trimmed by 7 bases and the J gene end by 2 bases; junction bases not matched to a gene: 3. The germline gives CDR1 WSHSY, CDR2 SAAADI. The CDR3 here is CASTLALTDTQYF. DNA of the CDR3: TGCGCCAGCACACTAGCGCTCACAGATACGCAGTATTTT.

This chain links TRBV13 with TRBJ1-1, with 7 positions matching TRBD1. Germline loops: CDR1 PRHDT, CDR2 FYEKMQ (reference sequence). Unmatched junction bases numbered 9, after V lost 4 bases and J lost 10 bases. The CDR3 loop spans 13 amino acids. The CDR3 DNA reads as TGTGCCAGCAGCTCCGAACTACAGGGGAGAGCTTTCTTT. The encoded protein is CASSSELQGRAFF.

This rearrangement joins TRBV30 to TRBJ2-3, with D possibly being TRBD2 (5 bases). V lost 1 base and J 6 bases, leaving 14 bases between the germline ends. The germline V gene encodes CDR1 GTSNPN and CDR2 SVGIG (reference sequence). This CDR3 comprises 14 residues. CDR3 in amino acids: CAWSDGLAGDTQYF. In DNA, the CDR3 is TGTGCCTGGAGTGACGGACTGGCCGGGGATACGCAGTATTTT.